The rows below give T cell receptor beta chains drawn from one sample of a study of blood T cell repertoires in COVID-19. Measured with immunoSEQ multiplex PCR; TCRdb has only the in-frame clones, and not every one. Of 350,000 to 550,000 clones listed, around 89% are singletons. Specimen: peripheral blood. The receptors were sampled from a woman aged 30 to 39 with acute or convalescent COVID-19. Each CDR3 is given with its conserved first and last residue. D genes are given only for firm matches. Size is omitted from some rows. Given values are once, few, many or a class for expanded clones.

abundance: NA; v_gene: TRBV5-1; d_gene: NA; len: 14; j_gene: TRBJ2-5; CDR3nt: TGCGCCAGCAGCTTGGCCGGGCAGGGGGAGACCCAGTACTTC; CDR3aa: CASSLAGQGETQYF
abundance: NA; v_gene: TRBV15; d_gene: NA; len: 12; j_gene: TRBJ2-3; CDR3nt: TGTGCCACTGAGGGTTCGGCAGATACGCAGTATTTT; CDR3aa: CATEGSADTQYF
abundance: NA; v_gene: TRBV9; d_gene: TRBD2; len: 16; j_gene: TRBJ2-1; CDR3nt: TGTGCCAGCAGCGTAGCTGAGCGGGGGCTTCCCAATGAGCAGTTCTTC; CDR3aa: CASSVAERGLPNEQFF
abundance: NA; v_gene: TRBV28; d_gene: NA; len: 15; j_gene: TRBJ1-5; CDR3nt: TGTGCCAGCAGTTTACAAACAAGTGGCAATCAGCCCCAGCATTTT; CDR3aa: CASSLQTSGNQPQHF
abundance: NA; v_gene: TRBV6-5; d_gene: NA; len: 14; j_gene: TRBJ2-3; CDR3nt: TGTGCCAGCACCCCCAGTCCCGTGGCAGATACGCAGTATTTT; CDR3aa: CASTPSPVADTQYF
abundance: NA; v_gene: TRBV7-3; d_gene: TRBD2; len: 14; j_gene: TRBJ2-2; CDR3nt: TGTGCCAGCAGCCTACGGGGGGTCACCGGGGAGCTGTTTTTT; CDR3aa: CASSLRGVTGELFF
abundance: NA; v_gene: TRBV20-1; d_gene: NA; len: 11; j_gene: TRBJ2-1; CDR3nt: TGCAGTGCCCACGGACTTAATGAGCAGTTCTTC; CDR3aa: CSAHGLNEQFF
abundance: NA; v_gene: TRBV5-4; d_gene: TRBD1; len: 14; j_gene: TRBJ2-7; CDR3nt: TGTGCCAGCAGCTTGGCCGCAGGGGGCGACGAGCAGTACTTC; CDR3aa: CASSLAAGGDEQYF
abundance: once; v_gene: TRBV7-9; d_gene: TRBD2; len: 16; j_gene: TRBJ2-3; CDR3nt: TGTGCCAGCAGCTTCTTCGTAGCGGGGGGCACAGATACGCAGTATTTT; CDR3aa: CASSFFVAGGTDTQYF
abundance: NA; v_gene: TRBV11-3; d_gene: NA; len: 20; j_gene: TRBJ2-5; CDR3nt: TGTGCCAGCAGCTTAGGACTGGGGAAAACCGACAAAGAGGGCCAAGAGACCCAGTACTTC; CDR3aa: CASSLGLGKTDKEGQETQYF
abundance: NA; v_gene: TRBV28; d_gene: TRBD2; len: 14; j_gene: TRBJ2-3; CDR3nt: TGTGCCAGCAGTAGACTAGCGGGAGTAGATACGCAGTATTTT; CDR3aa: CASSRLAGVDTQYF
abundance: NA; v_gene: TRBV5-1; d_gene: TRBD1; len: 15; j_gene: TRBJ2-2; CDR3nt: TGCGCCAGCAGCAAAGGGGACAGGGGCACCGGGGAGCTGTTTTTT; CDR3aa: CASSKGDRGTGELFF
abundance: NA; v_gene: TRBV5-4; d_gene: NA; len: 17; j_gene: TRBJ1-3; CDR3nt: TGTGCCAGCAGCTTAAGGCAGGGCATTCCCTCTGGAAACACCATATATTTT; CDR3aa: CASSLRQGIPSGNTIYF
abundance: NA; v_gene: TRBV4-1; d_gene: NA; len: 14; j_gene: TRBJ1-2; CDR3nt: TGCGCCAGCAGCCAACCTAGAGCTAACTATGGCTACACCTTC; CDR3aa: CASSQPRANYGYTF
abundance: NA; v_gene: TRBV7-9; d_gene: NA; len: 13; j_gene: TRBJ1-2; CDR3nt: TGTGCCAGCAGCTCGGGAGGGGGGAATGGCTACACCTTC; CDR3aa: CASSSGGGNGYTF
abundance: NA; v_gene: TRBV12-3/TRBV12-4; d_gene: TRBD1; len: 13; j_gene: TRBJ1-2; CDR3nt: TGTGCCAGCAGCCGGACAGGGGTATATGGCTACACCTTC; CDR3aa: CASSRTGVYGYTF
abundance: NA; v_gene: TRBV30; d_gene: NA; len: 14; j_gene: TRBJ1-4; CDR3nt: TGTGCCTGGAGGACTAGGGGCATTAATGAAAAACTGTTTTTT; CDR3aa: CAWRTRGINEKLFF
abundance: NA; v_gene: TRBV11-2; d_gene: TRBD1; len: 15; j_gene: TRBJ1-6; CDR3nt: TGTGCCAGCAGGACGGTTAGACAGGGACGGTCACCCCTCCACTTT; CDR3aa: CASRTVRQGRSPLHF
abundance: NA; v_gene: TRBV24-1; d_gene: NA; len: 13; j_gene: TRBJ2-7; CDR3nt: TGTGCCACCAGTGATTTCACAGGGAACGAGCAGTACTTC; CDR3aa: CATSDFTGNEQYF
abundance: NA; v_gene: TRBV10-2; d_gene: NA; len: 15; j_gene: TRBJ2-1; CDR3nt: TGCGCCAGCAGTGAGGCGGGGCGCACCTACAATGAGCAGTTCTTC; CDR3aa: CASSEAGRTYNEQFF
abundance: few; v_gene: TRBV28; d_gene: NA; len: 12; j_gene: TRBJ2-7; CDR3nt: TGTGCCAGCAGTTTAGGAGGTGACGAGCAGTACTTC; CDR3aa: CASSLGGDEQYF
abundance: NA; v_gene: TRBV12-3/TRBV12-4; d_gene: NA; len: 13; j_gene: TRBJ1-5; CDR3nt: TGTGCCAGCAGCGGAGACTTCAATCAGCCCCAGCATTTT; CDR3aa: CASSGDFNQPQHF
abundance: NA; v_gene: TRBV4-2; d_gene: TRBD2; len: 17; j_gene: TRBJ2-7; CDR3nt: TGTGCCAGCAGCCAATCGACTAGCGGGGGGACTAACTACGAGCAGTACTTC; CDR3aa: CASSQSTSGGTNYEQYF
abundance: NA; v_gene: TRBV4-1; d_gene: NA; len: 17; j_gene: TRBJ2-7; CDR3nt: TGCGCCAGCAGCCAAGGGGCCCAGGGATGGAGCTCCTACGAGCAGTACTTC; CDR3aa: CASSQGAQGWSSYEQYF
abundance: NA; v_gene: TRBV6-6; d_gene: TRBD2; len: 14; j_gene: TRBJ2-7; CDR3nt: TGTGCCAGCAGTTACGAACGGGGGGCCTACGAGCAGTACTTC; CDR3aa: CASSYERGAYEQYF
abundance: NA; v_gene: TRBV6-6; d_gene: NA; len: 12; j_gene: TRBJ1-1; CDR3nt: TGTGCCAGCAGTCCAAGACAGGCTGAAGCTTTCTTT; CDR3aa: CASSPRQAEAFF
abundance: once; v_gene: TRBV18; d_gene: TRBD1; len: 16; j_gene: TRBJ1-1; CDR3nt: TGTGCCAGCTCATCTTTCGTCGGGACAGGGAACACTGAAGCTTTCTTT; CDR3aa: CASSSFVGTGNTEAFF
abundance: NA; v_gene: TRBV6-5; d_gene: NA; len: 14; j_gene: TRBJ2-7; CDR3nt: TGTGCCAGCAGTTACGACAGTCACTCCTACGAGCAGTACTTC; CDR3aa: CASSYDSHSYEQYF
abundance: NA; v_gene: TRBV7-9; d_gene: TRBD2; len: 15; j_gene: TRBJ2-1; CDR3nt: TGTGCCAGCAGCTTAGATTCAGCGGGGGGAGGTGAGCAGTTCTTC; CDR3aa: CASSLDSAGGGEQFF
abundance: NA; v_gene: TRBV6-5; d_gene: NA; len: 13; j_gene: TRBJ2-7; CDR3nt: TGTGCCAGCCGAGGACGGGAAACCTACGAGCAGTACTTC; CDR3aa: CASRGRETYEQYF
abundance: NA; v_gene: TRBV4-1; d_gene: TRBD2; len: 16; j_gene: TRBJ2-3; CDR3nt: TGCGCCAGCAGCCAAGGGCCAGCGGGGGGACCAGATACGCAGTATTTT; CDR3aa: CASSQGPAGGPDTQYF
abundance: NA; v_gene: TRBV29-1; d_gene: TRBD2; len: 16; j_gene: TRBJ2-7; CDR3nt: TGCAGCGTTGTCCTGACTAGCGGGGTTCACTCCTACGAGCAGTACTTC; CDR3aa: CSVVLTSGVHSYEQYF
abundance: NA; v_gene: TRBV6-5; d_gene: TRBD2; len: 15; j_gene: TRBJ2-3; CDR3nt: TGTGCCAGCAGTTACCTAGCGGGGAACACAGATACGCAGTATTTT; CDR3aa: CASSYLAGNTDTQYF
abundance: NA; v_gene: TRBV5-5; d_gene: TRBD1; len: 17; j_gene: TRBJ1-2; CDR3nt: TGTGCCAGCAGCCCCTCGGGAGGGGACAGAAGGAACTATGGCTACACCTTC; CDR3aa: CASSPSGGDRRNYGYTF
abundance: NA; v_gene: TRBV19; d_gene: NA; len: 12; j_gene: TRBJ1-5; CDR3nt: TGTGCCAGTAGGGGGGCCAATCAGCCCCAGCATTTT; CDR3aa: CASRGANQPQHF
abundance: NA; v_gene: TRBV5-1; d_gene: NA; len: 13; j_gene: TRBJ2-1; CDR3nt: TGCGCCAGCACTACTAACTCCTACAATGAGCAGTTCTTC; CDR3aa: CASTTNSYNEQFF
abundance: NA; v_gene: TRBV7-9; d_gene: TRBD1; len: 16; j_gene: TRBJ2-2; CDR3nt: TGTGCCAGCAGCTTAGGAGTGGACAGGGGATCAAGGGAGCTGTTTTTT; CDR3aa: CASSLGVDRGSRELFF
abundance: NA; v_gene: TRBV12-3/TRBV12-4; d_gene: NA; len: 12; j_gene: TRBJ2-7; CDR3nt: TGTGCCAGCAGTTTAGGAGTGAACGAGCAGTACTTC; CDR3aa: CASSLGVNEQYF
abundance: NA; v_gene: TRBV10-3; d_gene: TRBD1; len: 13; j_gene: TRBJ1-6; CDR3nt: TGTGCCACCCGGGACAGCTATAATTCACCCCTCCACTTT; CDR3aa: CATRDSYNSPLHF
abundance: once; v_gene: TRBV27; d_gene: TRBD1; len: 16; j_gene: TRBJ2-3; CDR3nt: TGTGCCCGGCCAACGGACAGGGAAGGTGGCACAGATACGCAGTATTTT; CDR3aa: CARPTDREGGTDTQYF
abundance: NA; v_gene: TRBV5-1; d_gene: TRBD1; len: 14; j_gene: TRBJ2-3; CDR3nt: TGCGCCAGCGGGGGGACAGGGGGCACAGATACGCAGTATTTT; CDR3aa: CASGGTGGTDTQYF
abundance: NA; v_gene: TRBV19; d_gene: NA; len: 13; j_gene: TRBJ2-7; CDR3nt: TGTGCCAGTAGCGGGGGGCTCTCCTACGAGCAGTACTTC; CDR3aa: CASSGGLSYEQYF
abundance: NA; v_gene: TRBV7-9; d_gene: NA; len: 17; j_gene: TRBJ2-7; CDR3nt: TGTGCCAGCAGCTTGGCCAAAGGGGCCATCAGCTCCTACGAGCAGTACTTC; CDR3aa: CASSLAKGAISSYEQYF
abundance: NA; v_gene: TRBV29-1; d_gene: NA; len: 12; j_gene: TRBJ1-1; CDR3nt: TGCAGCGTTATACAGTGGAACACTGAAGCTTTCTTT; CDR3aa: CSVIQWNTEAFF
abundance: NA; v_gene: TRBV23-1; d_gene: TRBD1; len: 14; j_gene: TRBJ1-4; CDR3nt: TGCGCCAGCACCTTGGGACAGGGAAATGAAAAACTGTTTTTT; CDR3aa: CASTLGQGNEKLFF
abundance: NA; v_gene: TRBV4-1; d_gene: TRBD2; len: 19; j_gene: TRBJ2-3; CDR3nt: TGCGCCAGCAGCCAAGTTGGCACTAGCGGGGGTTTTGGCACAGATACGCAGTATTTT; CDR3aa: CASSQVGTSGGFGTDTQYF
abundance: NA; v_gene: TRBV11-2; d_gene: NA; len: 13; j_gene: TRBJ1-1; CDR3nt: TGTGCCAGCAGCTATGACAGGCCCACTGAAGCTTTCTTT; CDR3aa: CASSYDRPTEAFF
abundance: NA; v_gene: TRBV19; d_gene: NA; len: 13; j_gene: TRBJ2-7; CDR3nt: TGTGCCAGTAGTATAGAGACTGAAGGCGAGCAGTACTTC; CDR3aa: CASSIETEGEQYF
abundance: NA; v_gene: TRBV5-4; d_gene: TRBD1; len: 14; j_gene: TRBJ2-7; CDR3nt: TGTGCCAGCAGCATGGACAGGAATTTGTACGAGCAGTACTTC; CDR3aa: CASSMDRNLYEQYF
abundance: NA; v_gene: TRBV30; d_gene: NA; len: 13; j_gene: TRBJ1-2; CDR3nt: TGTGCCTGGAGTGCCCGGGGGTTTCATGGCTACACCTTC; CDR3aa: CAWSARGFHGYTF
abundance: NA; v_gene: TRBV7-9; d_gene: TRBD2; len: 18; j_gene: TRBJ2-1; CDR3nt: TGTGCCAGCAGCCTAACCCCGGGACTAGCGGGGGGGCATGGTGAGCAGTTCTTC; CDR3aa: CASSLTPGLAGGHGEQFF
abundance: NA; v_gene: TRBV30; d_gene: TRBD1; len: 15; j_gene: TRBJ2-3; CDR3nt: TGTGCCTGGAGTGAGGGGACAGGGGGCCTAAATACGCAGTATTTT; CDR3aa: CAWSEGTGGLNTQYF
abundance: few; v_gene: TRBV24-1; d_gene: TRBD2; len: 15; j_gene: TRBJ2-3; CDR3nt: TGTGCCACAAGCGGGGGGGGGACTAGCACAGATACGCAGTATTTT; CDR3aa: CATSGGGTSTDTQYF
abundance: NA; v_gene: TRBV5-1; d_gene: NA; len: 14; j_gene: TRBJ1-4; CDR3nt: TGCGCCAGCCGGGAGTGGTATACTAATGAAAAACTGTTTTTT; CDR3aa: CASREWYTNEKLFF
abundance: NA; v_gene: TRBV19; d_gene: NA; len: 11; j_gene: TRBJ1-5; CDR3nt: TGTGCCAGTAGTCAGGGCCAGCCCCAGCATTTT; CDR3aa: CASSQGQPQHF
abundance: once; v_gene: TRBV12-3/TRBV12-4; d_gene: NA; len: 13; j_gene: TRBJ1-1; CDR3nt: TGTGCCAGCAGTCCCAGGGGGAACACTGAAGCTTTCTTT; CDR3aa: CASSPRGNTEAFF
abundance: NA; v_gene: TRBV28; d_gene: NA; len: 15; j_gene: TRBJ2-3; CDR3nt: TGTGCCAGCAGTTTATCGCTGGGGCACGTTTATACACAGTATTTT; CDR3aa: CASSLSLGHVYTQYF
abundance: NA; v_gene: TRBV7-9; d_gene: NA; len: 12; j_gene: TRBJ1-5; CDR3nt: TGTGCCAGCAGCTCGGGGGGCCTTGGAGAGCATTTT; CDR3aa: CASSSGGLGEHF
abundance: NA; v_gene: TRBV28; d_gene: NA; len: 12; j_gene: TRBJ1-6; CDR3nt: TGTGCCAGCAGCCTAATCGGTTCACCCCTCCACTTT; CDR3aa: CASSLIGSPLHF